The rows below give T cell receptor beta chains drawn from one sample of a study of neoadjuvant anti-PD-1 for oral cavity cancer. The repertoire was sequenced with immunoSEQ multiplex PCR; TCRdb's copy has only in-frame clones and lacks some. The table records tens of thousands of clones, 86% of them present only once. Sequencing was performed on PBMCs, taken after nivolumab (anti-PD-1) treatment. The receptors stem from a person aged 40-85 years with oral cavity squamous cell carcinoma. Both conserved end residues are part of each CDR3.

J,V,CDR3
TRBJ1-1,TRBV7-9,CASSFDTEAFF
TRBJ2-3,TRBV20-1,CSVATRDTQYF
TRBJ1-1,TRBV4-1,CASSQGSGTGGNRMNTEAFF
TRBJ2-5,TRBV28,CASSPPATETQYF
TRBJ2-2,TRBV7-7,CASSLVASGRNTGELFF
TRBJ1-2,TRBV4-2,CASSQDRIGRDYGYTF
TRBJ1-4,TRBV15,CATSREGARNEKLFF
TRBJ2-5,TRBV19,CASSILKAGPETQYF
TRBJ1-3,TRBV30,CAWSLSVASGNTIYF
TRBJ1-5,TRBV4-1,CASSRATLQGGNQPQHF
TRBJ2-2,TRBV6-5,CASSYSRGAGELFF
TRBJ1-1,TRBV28,CASIPGGSDTEAFF
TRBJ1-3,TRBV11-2,CASSLVVWGVGNTIYF
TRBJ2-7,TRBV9,CASSAQGTEQYF
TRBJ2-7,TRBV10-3,CAVSGTSGNLYEQYF
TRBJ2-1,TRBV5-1,CASSKTSWDEQFF
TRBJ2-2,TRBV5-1,CASSLSVSGATGELFF
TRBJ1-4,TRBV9,CASSVGEDSYNEKLFF
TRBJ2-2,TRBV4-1,CASSRGWATGELFF
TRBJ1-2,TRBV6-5,CASSRQGVYGYTF